One TCR beta chain is described in this entry. This entry belongs to a study of blood T cell repertoires in COVID-19. Background on the study: Donors in the United States, Italy and Spain gave samples during acute or convalescent COVID-19. Sample material is recorded as cDNA or gDNA derived from T cells, B-cell-depleted T cells, or PBMCs.

CDR1 and CDR2 (germline): SNHLY, FYNNEI. The CDR3 is 15 amino acids. V lost 3 bases, J lost 2 bases, and 10 bases lay in between. Original analysis: Nucleated cell counts were estimated from reference gene primer amplification. Produced via immunoSEQ multiplex PCR; TCRdb's table is partial and in-frame only. The DNA was the basis for D and trimming; V, J and clone size are from that table. The sample includes under 300,000 clones, around 86% seen only once; the top ten take 9.5% to 15%. Input material: peripheral blood. The sequence was collected from a woman aged 55-70 years with active or convalescent COVID-19. The rearrangement uses TRBV2 and TRBJ1-4, with a possible D match to TRBD1 (6 bases). Written as DNA, the CDR3 is TGTGCCAGCAGTGACGGGGGGCGGACTAATGAAAAACTGTTTTTT. Protein sequence: CASSDGGRTNEKLFF.